These 16 T cell receptor beta chains originate from one sample sequenced in a study of blood T cell repertoires in COVID-19. Generated by immunoSEQ multiplex PCR, the TCRdb table keeps only in-frame clones and is missing some. Of roughly 120,000 clones in the sample, 65% to 85% were seen once. The specimen was peripheral blood. These receptors were collected from a man between 65 and 85 years old with acute or convalescent COVID-19.

V and J are TRBV10-3 and TRBJ1-1, with D possibly TRBD1 on 5 matching bases. Germline V gene sequence: CDR1 ENHRY, CDR2 SYGVKD. This CDR3 is built from 13 residues. Trimming stripped 6 bases from V and 3 bases from J, with 11 bases between. The CDR3 nucleotides read TGTGCCATCAGGCAGGGCGGGGACACTGAAGCTTTCTTT. It translates to CAIRQGGDTEAFF.

V gene TRBV2 combines with J gene TRBJ1-1; D ambiguous. Trimming pared 6 bases from V and 6 bases from J, leaving 17 bases between. The CDR3 length is 14 residues. Germline loops: CDR1 SNHLY, CDR2 FYNNEI. The CDR3 DNA is TGTGCCAGCAGAGACCCTCAGGTTGGCTCTGAAGCTTTCTTT. Amino acid sequence: CASRDPQVGSEAFF. Filled out from reference TRBV2 and TRBJ1-1, the complete variable domain reads EPEVTQTPSHQVTQMGQEVILRCVPISNHLYFYWYRQILGQKVEFLVSFYNNEISEKSEIFDDQFSVERPDGSNFTLKIRSTKLEDSAMYFCASRDPQVGSEAFFGQGTRLTVV.

V and J are TRBV19 and TRBJ2-2; D perhaps matches TRBD2 (6 bases). This CDR3 comprises 17 residues. CDR1 is LNHDA and CDR2 is SQIVND in the germline V gene (reference sequence). Trimming stripped 1 base from V and 5 bases from J, with 17 bases between. As DNA, the CDR3 is TGTGCCAGTAGTATAGTCTACAGATCCCGGGGGACCGGGGAGCTGTTTTTT. This codes for CASSIVYRSRGTGELFF. The full variable domain, completed using reference TRBV19 and TRBJ2-2, is DGGITQSPKYLFRKEGQNVTLSCEQNLNHDAMYWYRQDPGQGLRLIYYSQIVNDFQKGDIAEGYSVSREKKESFPLTVTSAQKNPTAFYLCASSIVYRSRGTGELFFGEGSRLTVL.

The chain joins TRBV6-6 to TRBJ1-1; a possible D gene is TRBD1 (6 bases). Per germline, CDR1 MNHNY and CDR2 SVGAGI (reference sequence). The CDR3 has 15 amino acids. V was clipped by 8 bases and J by 0 bases, with 16 bases between them. The CDR3 is CASSRQAPVNTEAFF. The CDR3 DNA sequence: TGTGCCAGCTCTAGACAGGCCCCCGTGAACACTGAAGCTTTCTTT.

This clone has a handful of counts. The chain employs TRBV7-8 and TRBJ2-7; tentative D call: TRBD2 (5 bases). CDR1 is SGHVS, CDR2 FQNEAQ, per germline. V was cut by 6 bases and J by 0 bases, with 9 bases left in between. The CDR3 is 13 residues long. CDR3 in DNA: TGTGCCAGCAGGGAGGCACTCTCCTACGAGCAGTACTTC. Protein sequence: CASREALSYEQYF.

The genes are TRBV5-3 and TRBJ1-3; TRBD1 agrees at 7 bases. TRBV5-3 is marked as an open reading frame, function uncertain. CDR3 length equals 16 residues. V trimming: 4 bases; J trimming: 2 bases; junction bases outside the gene matches: 9. The CDR3 region has the DNA TGTGCCAGAAGCACACGGCGACAGGGCGCTGGAAACACCATATATTTT. Translating it yields CARSTRRQGAGNTIYF.

This clone has only a few counts. The CDR3 region is CASSSPRPGVAGYTF. In DNA, the CDR3 is TGTGCCAGCAGCTCCCCGCGTCCCGGGGTAGCTGGCTACACCTTC. The chain is built from TRBV7-9 and TRBJ1-2; no clear D gene. The CDR3 runs to 15 residues. Germline V gene sequence: CDR1 SEHNR, CDR2 FQNEAQ (reference sequence). V was pared by 4 bases and J by 7 bases, with 19 bases between.

The chain links TRBV5-1 to TRBJ2-1; D possibly corresponds to TRBD1 (5 bases). Per germline, CDR1 SGHRS and CDR2 YFSETQ. There are 12 residues in the CDR3. V was clipped by 1 base and J by 7 bases, with 6 bases between them. The CDR3 is CASSLQGNEQFF. The CDR3 region has the DNA TGCGCCAGCAGCTTGCAGGGTAATGAGCAGTTCTTC.

The rearrangement links TRBV10-1 to TRBJ1-5, with D unresolved. CDR1 is WNHNN, CDR2 SYGVQD, per germline (reference sequence). V was clipped by 5 bases and J by 6 bases, with 11 bases between them. The CDR3 is made up of 13 amino acids. This CDR3 reads CASSSAVGQPQHF. The CDR3 DNA reads TGCGCCAGCAGTTCTGCGGTCGGTCAGCCCCAGCATTTT.

The genes are TRBV6-5 and TRBJ1-2; TRBD1 matches at 9 bases. Germline values: CDR1 MNHEY, CDR2 SVGAGI. The V gene end was trimmed by 5 bases and the J gene end by 8 bases; junction bases not matched to a gene: 6. The CDR3 length is 13 residues. The CDR3, as DNA: TGTGCCAGCAGTCTACAGGGGGCAGAGGGCTACACCTTC. Amino acid sequence: CASSLQGAEGYTF.

The chain recombines TRBV5-6 with TRBJ1-3; D gene uncertain. The V gene's germline CDR1 is SGHDT and CDR2 YYEEEE. The germline V and J ends were trimmed by 1 base and 1 base, with 6 bases remaining between them. This CDR3 has 14 amino acids. CDR3 coding DNA: TGTGCCAGCAGCTTGATCGGGTCTGGAAACACCATATATTTT. Its translation: CASSLIGSGNTIYF. The whole variable domain, remainder taken from reference TRBV5-6 and TRBJ1-3, is DAGVTQSPTHLIKTRGQQVTLRCSPKSGHDTVSWYQQALGQGPQFIFQYYEEEERQRGNFPDRFSGHQFPNYSSELNVNALLLGDSALYLCASSLIGSGNTIYFGEGSWLTVV.

The chain has TRBV9 and TRBJ2-7, with D perhaps TRBD1 (6 bases). Germline-derived CDR1 and CDR2 are SGDLS and YYNGEE. The CDR3 loop spans 17 amino acids. Deletions cut 4 bases from V and 1 base from J, with 21 bases between. CDR3 bases: TGTGCCAGCAGCAAGGGATCCGGGACACACGGTTCCTACGAGCAGTACTTC. This translates into CASSKGSGTHGSYEQYF. Together with reference TRBV9 and TRBJ2-7, the CDR3 gives the full variable domain: DSGVTQTPKHLITATGQRVTLRCSPRSGDLSVYWYQQSLDQGLQFLIQYYNGEERAKGNILERFSAQQFPDLHSELNLSSLELGDSALYFCASSKGSGTHGSYEQYFGPGTRLTVT.

This clone was detected ten times or more. This CDR3 reads CASSEKGARGYTF. DNA of the CDR3: TGTGCCAGCAGTGAAAAGGGGGCGAGGGGCTACACCTTC. The chain couples TRBV2 to TRBJ1-2, with 7 bases identical to TRBD1. V was pared by 2 bases and J by 8 bases, with 5 bases of the junction left unmatched. Germline lookup yields CDR1 SNHLY and CDR2 FYNNEI. The CDR3 extends over 13 amino acids. The variable domain in full, completed from reference TRBV2 and TRBJ1-2, reads EPEVTQTPSHQVTQMGQEVILRCVPISNHLYFYWYRQILGQKVEFLVSFYNNEISEKSEIFDDQFSVERPDGSNFTLKIRSTKLEDSAMYFCASSEKGARGYTFGSGTRLTVV.

The table lists this clone with many counts. V usage is TRBV4-2 and J usage is TRBJ1-2; the D gene is possibly TRBD1 (6 bases). Germline-derived CDR1 and CDR2 are LGHNA and YNFKEQ. V lost 0 bases to trimming and J lost 8 bases, with 16 bases between them. The CDR3 has 15 amino acids. The DNA for the CDR3 is TGTGCCAGCAGCCAAGAGCGGGGGGGGCTGAACGGCTACACCTTC. This gives the protein CASSQERGGLNGYTF.

This chain connects TRBV27 to TRBJ2-7; 8 bases agree with TRBD1. Germline-derived CDR1 and CDR2 are MNHEY and SMNVEV (reference sequence). After removal of 6 bases from V and 7 bases from J, the junction contained 8 bases not matched to a gene. CDR3 length: 13 residues. CDR3 sequence: CASRVTGAREQYF. The CDR3 DNA reads as TGTGCCAGCAGAGTGACAGGGGCTCGAGAGCAGTACTTC.

This clone was picked up a small number of times. The V call is TRBV19, the J call TRBJ1-5; D remains unclear. CDR3 length: 14 amino acids. In germline, CDR1 is LNHDA, CDR2 SQIVND (reference sequence). V was clipped by 4 bases and J by 0 bases, with 7 bases between them. CDR3 sequence: CASSTDRSNQPQHF. The CDR3 bases are TGTGCCAGTAGTACAGACCGTAGCAATCAGCCCCAGCATTTT.